The TCR beta chain described here comes from a study of PD-1 blockade in classical Hodgkin lymphoma. The data were produced by immunoSEQ multiplex PCR, yet TCRdb's version contains in-frame clones alone and is incomplete. The sample records roughly 62,000 clones, approximately 88% being singletons. Study findings and constraints: Newly diagnosed patients had diversity similar to the baseline diversity of complete responders. Lower baseline TCR diversity was reported for newly diagnosed patients than for healthy donors.

Comments on this clone: What it binds is unknown.

This CDR3 region has 13 residues. Trimming took off 5 bases at V and 2 bases at J, with 10 bases between the two ends. CDR1 is GTSNPN and CDR2 is SVGIG in the germline V gene (reference sequence). Each patient relapsed following autologous stem cell transplantation, and prior brentuximab vedotin exposure differed. Complete response, partial response or progressive disease constituted the best response categories observed. The receptor comes from a human donor with classical Hodgkin lymphoma. The gene calls are TRBV30 and TRBJ1-5; no definite D call. Sample: peripheral blood mononuclear cells (PBMCs), taken at baseline. This CDR3 reads CAWDDAGNQPQHF. In DNA, the CDR3 is TGTGCCTGGGATGACGCTGGCAATCAGCCCCAGCATTTT.